Following are 18 T cell receptor beta chains from one sample sequenced in a study of cytomegalovirus exposure and HLA in healthy donors. The primer mix had 60 Vbeta and 13 Jbeta primers. The assay was immunoSEQ multiplex PCR, and TCRdb's table has in-frame clones only and misses some. The table has about 200,000 clones, roughly 80% seen once. The sample consisted of PBMCs. The source of these receptors is a man aged 25-45 years in good health and CMV-seronegative.

The CDR3, as DNA: TGTGCCAGCAGTCGGACCCAGACAGGCTGGACCGGGGAGCTGTTTTTT. Translated: CASSRTQTGWTGELFF. V is TRBV6-6 and J is TRBJ2-2; a possible D gene is TRBD1 (6 bases). Trimming cost V 5 bases and J 5 bases, with 18 bases left between them. Germline V lookup: CDR1 MNHNY, CDR2 SVGAGI (reference sequence). This CDR3 is 16 amino acids long.

The chain recombines TRBV2 with TRBJ1-6, with a tentative D call TRBD1 (5 bases). Deletions cut 3 bases from V and 8 bases from J, with 8 bases between. The CDR3 is made up of 13 amino acids. Germline CDR1 reads SNHLY; CDR2 reads FYNNEI. The CDR3 DNA follows: TGTGCCAGCAGTGACAGGGCCTATTCACCCCTCCACTTT. It yields the protein CASSDRAYSPLHF. The variable domain in full, with the rest retrieved from reference TRBV2 and TRBJ1-6, is EPEVTQTPSHQVTQMGQEVILRCVPISNHLYFYWYRQILGQKVEFLVSFYNNEISEKSEIFDDQFSVERPDGSNFTLKIRSTKLEDSAMYFCASSDRAYSPLHFGNGTRLTVT.

The gene calls are TRBV29-1 and TRBJ1-2, with a weak D call TRBD1 (6 bases). Per the germline V gene, CDR1 is SQVTM and CDR2 is ANQGSEA. There are 11 residues in the CDR3. Trimming took 6 bases from V and 7 from J, leaving 12 bases between them. The chain's CDR3 is CSVPQGGGYTF. The CDR3 DNA sequence: TGCAGCGTACCACAGGGTGGTGGCTACACCTTC.

The V call is TRBV7-2, the J call TRBJ2-3; perhaps TRBD2 as D (6 bases). Trimming removed 5 bases at V and 0 bases at J, with 15 bases between. The CDR3 contains 16 residues. Germline CDR1 reads SGHTA; CDR2 reads FQGNSA. CDR3 bases: TGTGCCAGCAGCCCGTGGGGGGTCCCTAGCACAGATACGCAGTATTTT. Its protein product is CASSPWGVPSTDTQYF.

In its sample, this clone was seen once. V is TRBV7-8 and J is TRBJ2-7, with D perhaps TRBD2 (5 bases). The length of the CDR3 is 13 residues. Germline CDR1 reads SGHVS; CDR2 reads FQNEAQ. With 2 bases removed from V and 7 bases from J, the gap between germline ends came to 12 bases. DNA of the CDR3: TGTGCCAGCAGCTTACCAGGTCGAGGGGAGCAGTACTTC. Residues: CASSLPGRGEQYF.

The chain combines TRBV5-4 with TRBJ1-6; D is uncertain. Germline V gene lookup returns CDR1 SGHNT and CDR2 YYREEE (reference sequence). The CDR3 has 14 residues. Trimming took 0 bases from V and 7 from J, leaving 8 bases between them. CDR3 amino acids: CASSLERVNSPLHF. CDR3 sequence (DNA): TGTGCCAGCAGCTTGGAAAGAGTAAATTCACCCCTCCACTTT.

The gene calls are TRBV6-5 and TRBJ2-1, with D maybe TRBD2 (6 bases). Germline CDR1 reads MNHEY; CDR2 reads SVGAGI. The germline V and J ends were trimmed by 4 bases and 0 bases, with 13 bases remaining between them. The CDR3 sequence is 16 residues long. CDR3 region: CASSSLAGSSYNEQFF. CDR3 in DNA: TGTGCCAGCAGTTCTCTCGCGGGGAGCTCCTACAATGAGCAGTTCTTC.

This sequence joins TRBV25-1 and TRBJ2-7; a weak D match, TRBD2 (7 bases). From germline, CDR1 is MGHDK and CDR2 SYGVNS. The ends were cut back, 6 bases at V and 1 base at J, with 16 bases in the middle. There are 15 residues in the CDR3. CDR3 coding DNA: TGTGCCAGCAGGGGGGGGGCAGGGCGGTCCTACGAGCAGTACTTC. It yields the protein CASRGGAGRSYEQYF.

The chain recombines TRBV4-3 with TRBJ2-7, with D possibly being TRBD2 (6 bases). CDR1 and CDR2 (germline): LGHNA, YSLEER. The ends were cut back, 5 bases at V and 0 bases at J, with 20 bases in the middle. This CDR3 is built from 17 residues. CDR3 DNA: TGCGCCAGCAGCTTTTCCTTTTCGGGGGAGAGCTCCTACGAGCAGTACTTC. Protein: CASSFSFSGESSYEQYF.

The rearrangement uses TRBV7-9 and TRBJ2-1; D gene unclear. V was cut by 5 bases and J by 10 bases, with 12 bases left in between. CDR3 length: 12 amino acids. The germline V gene has CDR1 SEHNR and CDR2 FQNEAQ (reference sequence). DNA for the CDR3: TGTGCCAGCAGCCCCATATGGCGGGAGCAGTTCTTC. It codes for CASSPIWREQFF.

The chain employs TRBV28 and TRBJ2-2, with D maybe TRBD2 (7 bases). The CDR3 extends over 14 amino acids. V lost 2 bases and J 6 bases, leaving 10 bases between the germline ends. CDR1 and CDR2 from the germline V gene are MDHEN and SYDVKM. CDR3 protein: CASSLGGAAGELFF. The CDR3 coding sequence is TGTGCCAGCAGTTTAGGGGGGGCTGCCGGGGAGCTGTTTTTT.

This sequence joins TRBV27 and TRBJ2-7, with D hard to call. CDR1 and CDR2 (germline): MNHEY, SMNVEV (reference sequence). V lost 5 bases and J lost 4, with 18 bases in between. This CDR3 is 15 amino acids long. CDR3 loop: CASSPTSSMTYEQYF. The CDR3 region has the DNA TGTGCCAGCAGTCCCACGTCTTCCATGACATACGAGCAGTACTTC.

This chain uses TRBV27 with TRBJ1-1, with 7 bases identical to TRBD1. J lost 4 bases, V lost 4 bases, and 3 bases had no gene match. CDR3 length: 13 amino acids. Germline V gene sequence: CDR1 MNHEY, CDR2 SMNVEV (reference sequence). The CDR3 here is CASSYQGGTEAFF. As DNA, the CDR3 is TGTGCCAGCAGTTATCAGGGGGGCACTGAAGCTTTCTTT.

V is TRBV4-3 and J is TRBJ1-1; D ambiguous. V was cut by 1 base and J by 3 bases, with 6 bases left in between. There are 13 residues in the CDR3. Germline CDR1 is LGHNA and CDR2 is YSLEER. The chain's CDR3 is CASSQGVYTEAFF. As DNA, the CDR3 is TGCGCCAGCAGCCAAGGCGTTTACACTGAAGCTTTCTTT.

This clone has more than one count but fewer than ten. The chain is built from TRBV19 and TRBJ1-5, with unresolved D. With 3 bases removed from V and 2 bases from J, the gap between germline ends came to 14 bases. The CDR3 is made up of 16 amino acids. Germline CDR1 and CDR2: LNHDA and SQIVND (reference sequence). The CDR3 loop reads CASSIGLWIGNQPQHF. The CDR3 bases are TGTGCCAGTAGTATTGGACTATGGATAGGCAATCAGCCCCAGCATTTT.

The rearrangement joins TRBV28 to TRBJ1-5; 7 bases are a match to TRBD1. Germline assignment: CDR1 MDHEN and CDR2 SYDVKM. J gave up 10 bases and V 3 bases, and 9 bases lay outside the gene matches. There are 14 residues in the CDR3. The chain's CDR3 is CASSFRGRTSPQHF. For the CDR3, the DNA is TGTGCCAGCAGTTTTAGGGGGCGGACTTCACCCCAGCATTTT.

This clone occurred a few times. The chain links TRBV28 to TRBJ1-2; D call uncertain. The CDR3 extends over 12 amino acids. Germline-derived CDR1 and CDR2 are MDHEN and SYDVKM. The ends were cut back, 5 bases at V and 4 bases at J, with 8 bases in the middle. The chain's CDR3 is CASSVRFYGYTF. CDR3 DNA sequence: TGTGCCAGCAGTGTCCGGTTCTATGGCTACACCTTC.

This clone was found once. The V gene is TRBV5-1, the J gene TRBJ2-3; 8 bases line up with TRBD2. The CDR3 is made up of 19 amino acids. The V gene's germline CDR1 is SGHRS and CDR2 YFSETQ. The V and J ends lost 0 bases and 5 bases, in that order; junction bases with no gene match: 17. As DNA, the CDR3 is TGCGCCAGCAGCTTGGGTAGTTGGTTAGCGGGGAAGACGCGAGATACGCAGTATTTT. Amino acid sequence: CASSLGSWLAGKTRDTQYF.